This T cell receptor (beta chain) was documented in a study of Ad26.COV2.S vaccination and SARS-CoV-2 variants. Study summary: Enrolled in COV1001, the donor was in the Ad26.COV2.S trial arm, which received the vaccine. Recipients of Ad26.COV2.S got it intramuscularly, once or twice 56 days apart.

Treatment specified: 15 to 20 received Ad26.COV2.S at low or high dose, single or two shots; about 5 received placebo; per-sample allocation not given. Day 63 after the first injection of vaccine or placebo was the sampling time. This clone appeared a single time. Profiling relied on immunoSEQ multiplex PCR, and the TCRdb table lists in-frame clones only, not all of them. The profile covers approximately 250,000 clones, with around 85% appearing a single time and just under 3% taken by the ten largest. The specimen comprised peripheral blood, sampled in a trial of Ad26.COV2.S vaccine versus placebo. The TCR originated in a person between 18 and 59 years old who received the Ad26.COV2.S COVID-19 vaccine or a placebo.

This chain's CDR3 is CASRENYGYTF. Written as DNA, the CDR3 is TGTGCCAGTAGGGAGAACTATGGCTACACCTTC. V usage is TRBV19 and J usage is TRBJ1-2, with D uncertain. The CDR3 covers 11 residues. Germline V gene sequence: CDR1 LNHDA, CDR2 SQIVND (reference sequence). V was trimmed by 6 bases and J by 2 bases, leaving 4 bases between them.